This TCR beta chain was recovered during a study of beta chain features in type 1 diabetes. Overall study findings and caveats: Researchers report that Type 1 diabetes patients had moderately but significantly shorter TCRB CDR3s across all four CD4+ subsets. The naive, central memory and Treg TCRB repertoires looked more alike in patients than they did in healthy donors.

Worth noting for this clone: Its antigen is currently unknown.

The study reverse transcribed the entire isolated RNA, so it sequenced expressed TCRB transcripts. Measured with immunoSEQ multiplex PCR; TCRdb has only the in-frame clones, and not every one. In the table there are under 350,000 clones, 8% of which are singletons. The CDR3 has 15 amino acids. J lost 5 bases, V lost 2 bases, and 6 bases had no gene match. Germline lookup yields CDR1 SGHDN and CDR2 FVKESK. Material: central memory CD4+ T cells from blood. The gene calls are TRBV14 and TRBJ1-2, with 9 bases aligning to TRBD1. The origin of this receptor is a woman aged 18-35 years in good health. The CDR3 reads CASSQPGTGIYGYTF. DNA for the CDR3: TGTGCCAGCAGCCAACCCGGGACAGGGATATATGGCTACACCTTC.